The rows below give T cell receptor beta chains drawn from one sample of a study of blood T cell repertoires in COVID-19. Assay used: immunoSEQ multiplex PCR; TCRdb lists only in-frame clones, some missing. The repertoire holds 150,000 to 160,000 clones, with approximately 82% as singletons. Sample: peripheral blood. All receptors derive from a woman aged 50 to 60 with acute or convalescent COVID-19. The CDR3 runs from the conserved cysteine through the conserved F or W. Fields, in order: D gene, J gene, clone size, V gene, CDR3 DNA, CDR3 protein. The D gene is left open where the match is weak. Clone size is shown for a subset of rows, as once, few, many or a class of expanded clone.

d_gene: -; j_gene: TRBJ2-3; abundance: -; v_gene: TRBV18; CDR3nt: TGTGCCAGCTCACCACGGGGGAGGTGGGCAGATACGCAGTATTTT; CDR3aa: CASSPRGRWADTQYF
d_gene: TRBD2; j_gene: TRBJ2-1; abundance: -; v_gene: TRBV29-1; CDR3nt: TGCAGCGTTGGGACTAGCGGGAGGGCCAATGAGCAGTTCTTC; CDR3aa: CSVGTSGRANEQFF
d_gene: TRBD1; j_gene: TRBJ2-5; abundance: -; v_gene: TRBV4-2; CDR3nt: TGTGCCAGCAGCAGAGACAGGGCCTCAGAGACCCAGTACTTC; CDR3aa: CASSRDRASETQYF
d_gene: -; j_gene: TRBJ2-1; abundance: once; v_gene: TRBV27; CDR3nt: TGTGCCAGCAGTTTACGGCGGGCCACGGTAAATGAGCAGTTCTTC; CDR3aa: CASSLRRATVNEQFF
d_gene: -; j_gene: TRBJ1-5; abundance: few; v_gene: TRBV7-9; CDR3nt: TGTGCCAGCAGCTTATCAGGGACTGGCAATCAGCCCCAGCATTTT; CDR3aa: CASSLSGTGNQPQHF
d_gene: -; j_gene: TRBJ1-2; abundance: once; v_gene: TRBV11-2; CDR3nt: TGTGCCAGCAGTTCTGACGGGGTCGGAGGCTACACCTTC; CDR3aa: CASSSDGVGGYTF
d_gene: TRBD2; j_gene: TRBJ2-2; abundance: -; v_gene: TRBV25-1; CDR3nt: TGTGCCAGCAGGAGTAGCGGGAGGGCCACCGGGGAGCTGTTTTTT; CDR3aa: CASRSSGRATGELFF
d_gene: -; j_gene: TRBJ2-3; abundance: few; v_gene: TRBV2; CDR3nt: TGTGCCAGCAGTGAAGCGCGGGACCCATACCGCGTTAATACGCAGTATTTT; CDR3aa: CASSEARDPYRVNTQYF
d_gene: TRBD1; j_gene: TRBJ1-5; abundance: few; v_gene: TRBV29-1; CDR3nt: TGCAGCGTCCTAACGACAGGGGGCTCTTTTAGCAATCAGCCCCAGCATTTT; CDR3aa: CSVLTTGGSFSNQPQHF
d_gene: -; j_gene: TRBJ2-1; abundance: few; v_gene: TRBV7-3; CDR3nt: TGTGCCAGCAGCACTAACACCTACAATGAGCAGTTCTTC; CDR3aa: CASSTNTYNEQFF
d_gene: -; j_gene: TRBJ2-7; abundance: -; v_gene: TRBV2; CDR3nt: TGTGCCAGCAGTGAAGCACCAGGCTACGAGCAGTACTTC; CDR3aa: CASSEAPGYEQYF
d_gene: -; j_gene: TRBJ2-3; abundance: -; v_gene: TRBV6-5; CDR3nt: TGTGCCAGCAGTCTGACTAGGCCCAGTGGTACGCAGTATTTT; CDR3aa: CASSLTRPSGTQYF
d_gene: -; j_gene: TRBJ1-2; abundance: -; v_gene: TRBV11-3; CDR3nt: TGTGCCAGCAGCTCCTGGGCCCCCTTCGGGACAAACTACACCTTC; CDR3aa: CASSSWAPFGTNYTF
d_gene: TRBD2; j_gene: TRBJ2-1; abundance: -; v_gene: TRBV6-5; CDR3nt: TGTGCCAGCAGCCCCCCGGGACTAGCTTACAATGAGCAGTTCTTC; CDR3aa: CASSPPGLAYNEQFF
d_gene: -; j_gene: TRBJ1-1; abundance: -; v_gene: TRBV6-5; CDR3nt: TGTGCCAGCAGTTACAGTTTGGGGAGCACTGAAGCTTTCTTT; CDR3aa: CASSYSLGSTEAFF
d_gene: TRBD2; j_gene: TRBJ2-7; abundance: once; v_gene: TRBV7-2; CDR3nt: TGTGCCAGCAGCTCTTCTAGCGGGCATTACGAGCAGTACTTC; CDR3aa: CASSSSSGHYEQYF
d_gene: -; j_gene: TRBJ2-3; abundance: -; v_gene: TRBV18; CDR3nt: TGTGCCAGCTCACCACGTGGGGCTTGGTCGGCAGATACGCAGTATTTT; CDR3aa: CASSPRGAWSADTQYF
d_gene: -; j_gene: TRBJ1-1; abundance: -; v_gene: TRBV6-5; CDR3nt: TGTGCCAGCAGTCAAAGGGGGAGGGAGGCTTTCTTT; CDR3aa: CASSQRGREAFF
d_gene: -; j_gene: TRBJ1-2; abundance: -; v_gene: TRBV28; CDR3nt: TGTGCCAGCAGTTATCCGGGGGGGACCTATGGCTACACCTTC; CDR3aa: CASSYPGGTYGYTF
d_gene: TRBD1; j_gene: TRBJ1-1; abundance: -; v_gene: TRBV5-1; CDR3nt: TGCGCCAGCAGCGTCAGACCAGGGGGCACTGAAGCTTTCTTT; CDR3aa: CASSVRPGGTEAFF
d_gene: TRBD2; j_gene: TRBJ2-2; abundance: -; v_gene: TRBV6-6; CDR3nt: TGTGCCAGCAGTCAGAGGACTAGCGGGGATGGGGAGCTGTTTTTT; CDR3aa: CASSQRTSGDGELFF
d_gene: TRBD1; j_gene: TRBJ2-7; abundance: -; v_gene: TRBV7-2; CDR3nt: TGTGCCAGCAGCTTGGTGACAGGGGGCGGCTACGAGCAGTACTTC; CDR3aa: CASSLVTGGGYEQYF
d_gene: -; j_gene: TRBJ2-7; abundance: once; v_gene: TRBV24-1; CDR3nt: TGTGCCACCAGTGCCAGGGATGGGGCCTACGAGCAGTACTTC; CDR3aa: CATSARDGAYEQYF
d_gene: TRBD1; j_gene: TRBJ1-1; abundance: once; v_gene: TRBV27; CDR3nt: TGTGCCAGCAGTTTAAGCCGAGGACAGGGGGCTATTAGCCCTCTGAACACTGAAGCTTTCTTT; CDR3aa: CASSLSRGQGAISPLNTEAFF
d_gene: -; j_gene: TRBJ1-2; abundance: -; v_gene: TRBV7-8; CDR3nt: TGTGCCAGCAGCTTAGGTTCTCCGAACTATGGCTACACCTTC; CDR3aa: CASSLGSPNYGYTF
d_gene: -; j_gene: TRBJ1-4; abundance: -; v_gene: TRBV28; CDR3nt: TGTGCCAGCAGTTTCCAGGGCGCAACTAATGAAAAACTGTTTTTT; CDR3aa: CASSFQGATNEKLFF
d_gene: TRBD1; j_gene: TRBJ2-2; abundance: -; v_gene: TRBV9; CDR3nt: TGTGCCAGCAGCCCCTACAGGGGGAGCACCGGGGAGCTGTTTTTT; CDR3aa: CASSPYRGSTGELFF
d_gene: TRBD1; j_gene: TRBJ1-3; abundance: -; v_gene: TRBV4-3; CDR3nt: TGCGCCAGCAGCCAAGATCTGGGGACAGTCCCAAACACCATATATTTT; CDR3aa: CASSQDLGTVPNTIYF
d_gene: -; j_gene: TRBJ2-7; abundance: many; v_gene: TRBV25-1; CDR3nt: TGTGCCAGCGATCGAGACAGTTCACCCTACGAGCAGTACTTC; CDR3aa: CASDRDSSPYEQYF
d_gene: -; j_gene: TRBJ1-4; abundance: -; v_gene: TRBV4-3; CDR3nt: TGCGCCAGCAGCCAAGATGTGAAAGGGAGGCTGTTTTTT; CDR3aa: CASSQDVKGRLFF
d_gene: -; j_gene: TRBJ1-2; abundance: few; v_gene: TRBV2; CDR3nt: TGTGCCAGCATTACTGGACATTCCAGGGATGGCTACACCTTC; CDR3aa: CASITGHSRDGYTF
d_gene: TRBD2; j_gene: TRBJ2-5; abundance: -; v_gene: TRBV9; CDR3nt: TGTGCCAGCAGCGCCCTAGCGGGGGGGCAAGAGACCCAGTACTTC; CDR3aa: CASSALAGGQETQYF
d_gene: TRBD1; j_gene: TRBJ1-5; abundance: -; v_gene: TRBV3-1/TRBV3-2; CDR3nt: TGTGCCAGCAGCCAAGCCGGGACAGGGAATAATCAGCCCCAGCATTTT; CDR3aa: CASSQAGTGNNQPQHF
d_gene: TRBD1; j_gene: TRBJ2-5; abundance: -; v_gene: TRBV5-4; CDR3nt: TGTGCCAGCAGCTGGTGGACAGGGGAAGAGACCCAGTACTTC; CDR3aa: CASSWWTGEETQYF
d_gene: TRBD2; j_gene: TRBJ2-1; abundance: -; v_gene: TRBV18; CDR3nt: TGTGCCAGCGCTAGCGGGAACTACAATGAGCAGTTCTTC; CDR3aa: CASASGNYNEQFF
d_gene: TRBD2; j_gene: TRBJ2-3; abundance: many; v_gene: TRBV7-9; CDR3nt: TGTGCCATAGCGGGCCAACGCACAGATACGCAGTATTTT; CDR3aa: CAIAGQRTDTQYF
d_gene: TRBD1; j_gene: TRBJ2-5; abundance: -; v_gene: TRBV7-2; CDR3nt: TGTGCCAGCAGCTACCTACAGGGGAGCCAAGAGACCCAGTACTTC; CDR3aa: CASSYLQGSQETQYF
d_gene: TRBD2; j_gene: TRBJ2-7; abundance: -; v_gene: TRBV7-2; CDR3nt: TGTGCCAGCAGCCTACAGAGCGGGATTTTCAGTTACGAGCAGTACTTC; CDR3aa: CASSLQSGIFSYEQYF
d_gene: -; j_gene: TRBJ1-4; abundance: -; v_gene: TRBV30; CDR3nt: TGTGCCTGGATGGGCAGGGCGTCGGAAAAACTGTTTTTT; CDR3aa: CAWMGRASEKLFF
d_gene: -; j_gene: TRBJ1-5; abundance: -; v_gene: TRBV28; CDR3nt: TGTGCCAGCAGCCTAGGGGCGGTACAGCCCCAGCATTTT; CDR3aa: CASSLGAVQPQHF